The entry that follows covers one T cell receptor beta chain sequence. The antigen it recognizes is unknown. Qualities for individual bases were not recorded, and no much larger clone is one base off. This sample was taken from a study of control samples from healthy donors and cancer patients (dated by TCRdb to about 2020). Library prep was done by the immunoSEQ multiplex PCR assay. TCRdb's version of the immuneACCESS table is confined to in-frame rearrangements and falls short of the full clone set. An unresolved V gene accounts for under half of the shortfall where checked; the remainder is of unknown origin. This sample gives 85,000 to 90,000 clones in total; around nine tenths of them show up just once. The ten largest clones take up around a fifth of the sample. The CDR3 contains 13 residues, cysteine and phenylalanine counted. Only CDR3 DNA remains: 39 bases, in frame from the first base. Reading the germline V gene (reference sequence) gives CDR1 MNHNY and CDR2 SVGAGI. V gives up 2 bases and J gives up 3 bases, and the segment between their germline ends measures 6 bases.

The chain links TRBV6-6 with TRBJ2-3; tentative D gene TRBD1, with 5 bases matching. Sequencing was carried out using blood. This sequence was found in a man aged 30-40 years in good health. The CDR3: CASSYPGTDTQYF. The DNA is TGTGCCAGCAGTTACCCAGGGACAGATACGCAGTATTTT.